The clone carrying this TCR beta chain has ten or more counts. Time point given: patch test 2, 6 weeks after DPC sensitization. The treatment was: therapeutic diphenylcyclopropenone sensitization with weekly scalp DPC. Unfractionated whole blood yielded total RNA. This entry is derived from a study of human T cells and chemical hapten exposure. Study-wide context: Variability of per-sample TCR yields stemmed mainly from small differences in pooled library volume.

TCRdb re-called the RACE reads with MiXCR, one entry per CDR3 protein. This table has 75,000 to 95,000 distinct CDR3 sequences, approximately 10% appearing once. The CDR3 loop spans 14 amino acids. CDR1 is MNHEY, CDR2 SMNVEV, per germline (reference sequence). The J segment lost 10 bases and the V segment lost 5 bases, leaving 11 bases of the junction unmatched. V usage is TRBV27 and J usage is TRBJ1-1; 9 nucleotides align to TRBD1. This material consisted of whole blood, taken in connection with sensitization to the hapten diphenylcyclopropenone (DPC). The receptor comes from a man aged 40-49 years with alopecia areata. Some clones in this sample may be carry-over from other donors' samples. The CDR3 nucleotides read TGTGCCAGCAGTCCCACGGGACAGGGCCGGGGAGCTTTCTTT. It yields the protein CASSPTGQGRGAFF.